These T cell receptor beta chains were read from a single sample in a study of T cell responses to AZD1222 COVID-19 vaccine. Clones were sequenced by immunoSEQ multiplex PCR, and TCRdb holds only the in-frame ones, with some missing. The data contain some 180,000 clones, about nine tenths of them seen just once; the ten biggest clones take up roughly 1.7%. The sequencing here drew on peripheral blood, taken 28 days after the second AZD1222 dose. The source of these receptors is an adult who received the AZD1222 COVID-19 vaccine. CDR3s include the opening cysteine and the closing phenylalanine or tryptophan. The D gene is left open where the match is weak. Rows may omit the clone size; those that give it use once, few, many or a size class.

D gene	J gene	clone size	V gene	CDR3 protein	CDR3 DNA
.	TRBJ1-1	.	TRBV12-3/TRBV12-4	CASSLGWGTEAFF	TGTGCCAGCAGTTTAGGGTGGGGCACTGAAGCTTTCTTT
.	TRBJ1-3	.	TRBV12-3/TRBV12-4	CASSTTPAGIYF	TGTGCCAGCAGCACGACTCCGGCGGGCATATATTTT
.	TRBJ1-2	.	TRBV6-5	CASRRQSNYGYTF	TGTGCCAGCAGGCGACAATCTAACTATGGCTACACCTTC
TRBD1	TRBJ2-7	.	TRBV18	CASSSDRGGPSYEQYF	TGTGCCAGCTCGTCCGATCGAGGGGGCCCCTCCTACGAGCAGTACTTC
TRBD1	TRBJ1-1	.	TRBV7-9	CASSPLDRYTEAFF	TGTGCCAGCAGCCCTCTGGACAGGTACACTGAAGCTTTCTTT
TRBD1	TRBJ2-7	once	TRBV9	CASSVMGQSSYEQYF	TGTGCCAGCAGCGTAATGGGACAGTCCTCCTACGAGCAGTACTTC
.	TRBJ1-1	.	TRBV6-2/TRBV6-3	CASIPHNMNTEAFF	TGTGCCAGCATCCCACATAACATGAACACTGAAGCTTTCTTT
.	TRBJ2-1	.	TRBV7-8	CASSLQGGVSRYNEQFF	TGTGCCAGCAGCTTACAGGGAGGAGTCAGCCGCTACAATGAGCAGTTCTTC
TRBD1	TRBJ2-7	once	TRBV11-3	CASSLVGQASSYEQYF	TGTGCCAGCAGCTTAGTCGGACAGGCTAGCTCCTACGAGCAGTACTTC
.	TRBJ1-5	.	TRBV5-1	CASSLDSNQPQHF	TGCGCCAGCAGCTTGGATAGCAATCAGCCCCAGCATTTT
.	TRBJ2-7	once	TRBV19	CASSTPLGGASSYEQYF	TGTGCCAGTAGTACCCCGCTTGGGGGCGCAAGCTCCTACGAGCAGTACTTC